The 5 T cell receptor beta chains listed next were all sequenced from one sample in a study of blood T cell repertoires in COVID-19. Only in-frame clones appear in the TCRdb table, and some are missing; sequencing was by immunoSEQ multiplex PCR. The sample contains approximately 330,000 clones, 80% to 90% of which appear only once. Sequencing was performed on peripheral blood. The receptors stem from a man in his thirties or forties with COVID-19, enrolled during active disease.

The chain has TRBV6-6 and TRBJ2-7; tentative D call: TRBD1 (5 bases). The CDR3 runs 14 residues. Germline V gene lookup returns CDR1 MNHNY and CDR2 SVGAGI (reference sequence). V dropped 8 bases and J dropped 0 bases, with 14 bases sitting between them. As DNA, the CDR3 is TGTGCCAGCCAAACACATACAGGCTCCTACGAGCAGTACTTC. Translation: CASQTHTGSYEQYF.

The CDR3 region has the DNA TGTGCCAGCAGCCCCGGGGGACAGGGGGCCGGGGAGCTGTTTTTT. Protein: CASSPGGQGAGELFF. The rearrangement links TRBV7-9 to TRBJ2-2; 11 bases map to TRBD1. The germline V gene has CDR1 SEHNR and CDR2 FQNEAQ (reference sequence). CDR3 size: 15 residues. V trimming: 5 bases; J trimming: 6 bases; junction bases outside the gene matches: 5.

The rearrangement uses TRBV15 and TRBJ1-2, with D possibly TRBD1 on 5 matching bases. Germline V gene lookup returns CDR1 LNHNV and CDR2 YYDKDF (reference sequence). The CDR3 spans 13 residues. V was trimmed by 8 bases and J by 3 bases, leaving 13 bases between them. In DNA form, the CDR3 reads TGTGCCACCTCGCAGGGTTTCGACTATGGCTACACCTTC. Translating gives CATSQGFDYGYTF.

Concerning this clone: The identical CDR3 is also encoded by other nucleotide sequences in the sample. The V and J genes are TRBV19 and TRBJ2-1, with 9 bases matching TRBD1. The CDR3 sequence is 14 residues long. V shed 3 bases and J 4 bases; nucleotides not matched to a gene: 1. CDR1 and CDR2 (germline): LNHDA, SQIVND (reference sequence). CDR3 sequence (DNA): TGTGCCAGTAGTATCGGGACAGGGTACAATGAGCAGTTCTTC. It is translated as CASSIGTGYNEQFF.

This clone appeared once. The rearrangement uses TRBV28 and TRBJ2-1; TRBD2 matches 8 bases. Germline V lookup: CDR1 MDHEN, CDR2 SYDVKM. The V and J ends lost 1 base and 1 base, in that order; junction bases with no gene match: 3. This CDR3 is 16 amino acids long. CDR3 nucleotides: TGTGCCAGCAGTTTATTCGCTAGCGGGTCCTACAATGAGCAGTTCTTC. Translated, it gives CASSLFASGSYNEQFF.